The 28 T cell receptor beta chains given below trace back to one sample, sequenced in a study of blood T cell repertoires in COVID-19. TCRdb's copy holds only in-frame clones and misses some; the assay was immunoSEQ multiplex PCR. The sample lists some 160,000 clones, around 75% occurring once. Sequencing was done on a sample of peripheral blood. The source of these receptors is a woman of 80 years or more with acute or convalescent COVID-19.

The chain links TRBV5-4 to TRBJ2-1, with TRBD2 matching over 9 bases. V lost 3 bases and J lost 6; bases outside the gene matches: 10. The CDR3 has 16 amino acids. Germline CDR1 SGHNT, CDR2 YYREEE (reference sequence). Written as DNA, the CDR3 is TGTGCCAGCAGCTCCTTTGCGGGAGGGCCTGTCAATGAGCAGTTCTTC. It encodes CASSSFAGGPVNEQFF.

The chain uses TRBV7-9 and TRBJ2-5, with TRBD2 as a possible D gene (7 bases). CDR1 and CDR2 from the germline V gene are SEHNR and FQNEAQ (reference sequence). The CDR3 sequence is 14 residues long. Trimming left V 5 bases short and J 2 bases short, with 12 bases between. In DNA, the CDR3 is TGTGCCAGCAGCAAAGGGGGGGTTCAAGAGACCCAGTACTTC. Encoded protein: CASSKGGVQETQYF.

This clone was seen ten or more times. In the same sample, other DNA sequences code for this CDR3. The chain uses TRBV19 and TRBJ1-5; D uncertain. Trimming took off 5 bases at V and 4 bases at J, with 6 bases between the two ends. The CDR3 covers 12 residues. Germline CDR1 reads LNHDA; CDR2 reads SQIVND (reference sequence). This CDR3 is CASSLRNQPQHF. The CDR3, as DNA: TGTGCCAGTAGTCTGCGTAATCAGCCCCAGCATTTT.

This rearrangement joins TRBV18 to TRBJ2-3; D is uncertain. V was pared by 3 bases and J by 5 bases, with 6 bases between. This CDR3 comprises 12 residues. The V gene's germline CDR1 is KGHSH and CDR2 LQKENI. CDR3: CASSPRLDTQYF. The CDR3 DNA follows: TGTGCCAGCTCACCTAGATTAGATACGCAGTATTTT.

The rearrangement links TRBV19 to TRBJ1-2; TRBD1 aligns across 8 bases. V shed 7 bases and J 4 bases; nucleotides not matched to a gene: 5. The CDR3 has 13 residues. The germline V gene has CDR1 LNHDA and CDR2 SQIVND (reference sequence). The CDR3, as DNA: TGTGCCAGTAATCCTCAGGGGGCCTATGGCTACACCTTC. It translates to CASNPQGAYGYTF.

The chain employs TRBV18 and TRBJ1-2; the D gene is possibly TRBD1 (6 bases). The CDR3 runs 14 residues. Trimming left V 3 bases short and J 4 bases short, with 12 bases between. CDR1 KGHSH and CDR2 LQKENI come from the germline V gene. The CDR3 region is CASSPDQGFYGYTF. DNA of the CDR3: TGTGCCAGCTCACCCGATCAGGGGTTCTATGGCTACACCTTC.

The chain is built from TRBV4-1 and TRBJ1-6; D possibly corresponds to TRBD1 (5 bases). Trimming shortened V by 5 bases and J by 10 bases, and 21 bases separated the two germline ends. Germline V gives CDR1 MGHRA, CDR2 YSYEKL. The CDR3 length is 16 residues. Written as DNA, the CDR3 is TGCGCCAGCAGCTTCCTGCTTGGGGGGAAGGGATCACCCCTCCACTTT. Its protein product is CASSFLLGGKGSPLHF.

The chain carries TRBV5-1 and TRBJ2-3, with a weak D call TRBD2 (5 bases). CDR1 and CDR2 from the germline V gene are SGHRS and YFSETQ. The germline V and J ends were trimmed by 4 bases and 2 bases, with 14 bases remaining between them. The CDR3 extends over 15 amino acids. CDR3 residues: CASSPGLSTTDTQYF. CDR3 bases: TGCGCCAGCAGCCCCGGACTTTCTACCACAGATACGCAGTATTTT.

A note on this clone: This sample also contains other DNA sequences that code for the same CDR3. The genes are TRBV30 and TRBJ2-5, with D tentatively TRBD2 (6 bases). The V end was cut by 0 bases, the J end by 2 bases, with 13 bases between. CDR3 length equals 15 residues. Germline V gene data show CDR1 as GTSNPN and CDR2 as SVGIG (reference sequence). CDR3 nucleotide sequence: TGTGCCTGGAGTGTACTGGCTGCGGGACAAGAGACCCAGTACTTC. Protein sequence: CAWSVLAAGQETQYF.

The CDR3 region has the DNA TGTGCCAGCAGCTTTAATAGAGGGAACACCGGGGAGCTGTTTTTT. Translation gives CASSFNRGNTGELFF. The chain combines TRBV7-9 with TRBJ2-2; D unclear. V dropped 3 bases and J dropped 1 base, with 9 bases sitting between them. Per the germline V gene, CDR1 is SEHNR and CDR2 is FQNEAQ (reference sequence). CDR3 length: 15 residues.

The chain employs TRBV6-6 and TRBJ1-3; TRBD1 might be the D (6 bases). V was pared by 2 bases and J by 2 bases, with 7 bases between. The CDR3 is 14 amino acids. Germline assignment: CDR1 MNHNY and CDR2 SVGAGI (reference sequence). CDR3 in DNA: TGTGCCAGCAGTTACGAGGGGGCTGGAAACACCATATATTTT. Its translation: CASSYEGAGNTIYF.

This rearrangement joins TRBV6-5 to TRBJ2-3, with TRBD1 matching over 8 bases. The CDR3 totals 14 residues. V was clipped by 6 bases and J by 5 bases; unmatched bases: 7. CDR1 and CDR2 from the germline V gene are MNHEY and SVGAGI. In DNA form, the CDR3 reads TGTGCCAGCAGCCAGGACAGGGCAGGAGATACGCAGTATTTT. It is translated as CASSQDRAGDTQYF.

The chain uses TRBV5-6 and TRBJ2-7; D is ambiguous. There are 14 residues in the CDR3. CDR1 is SGHDT and CDR2 is YYEEEE in the germline V gene. Trimming removed 0 bases at V and 2 bases at J, with 9 bases between. CDR3 region: CASSLAARTYEQYF. In nucleotides, the CDR3 is TGTGCCAGCAGCTTGGCAGCGAGAACCTACGAGCAGTACTTC. Complete variable domain (other parts from reference TRBV5-6 and TRBJ2-7): DAGVTQSPTHLIKTRGQQVTLRCSPKSGHDTVSWYQQALGQGPQFIFQYYEEEERQRGNFPDRFSGHQFPNYSSELNVNALLLGDSALYLCASSLAARTYEQYFGPGTRLTVT.

The chain combines TRBV5-1 with TRBJ1-1; a possible D gene is TRBD1 (6 bases). V lost 4 bases to trimming and J lost 4 bases, with 8 bases between them. CDR3 length: 12 residues. Per germline, CDR1 SGHRS and CDR2 YFSETQ. The CDR3: CASSRGGTEAFF. CDR3 nucleotide sequence: TGCGCCAGCAGCCGAGGGGGCACTGAAGCTTTCTTT.

The CDR3 DNA reads TGTGCCAGCTCACCGCGACAGGGGGAAAATCAGCCCCAGCATTTT. Its protein product is CASSPRQGENQPQHF. This chain joins TRBV18 and TRBJ1-5; 9 bases match TRBD1. V gave up 3 bases and J gave up 4 bases; unmatched junction bases: 4. The V gene's germline CDR1 is KGHSH and CDR2 LQKENI. This CDR3 is 15 amino acids long. Based on the CDR3 plus reference TRBV18 and TRBJ1-5, the full variable domain is NAGVMQNPRHLVRRRGQEARLRCSPMKGHSHVYWYRQLPEEGLKFMVYLQKENIIDESGMPKERFSAEFPKEGPSILRIQQVVRGDSAAYFCASSPRQGENQPQHFGDGTRLSIL.

This sequence joins TRBV12-3 or TRBV12-4 and TRBJ1-5; weak D call: TRBD1 (5 bases). The CDR3 is made up of 13 amino acids. With 5 bases removed from V and 7 bases from J, the gap between germline ends came to 12 bases. The CDR3 spells CASSAGFGQPQHF. In DNA, the CDR3 is TGTGCCAGCAGTGCAGGGTTTGGACAGCCCCAGCATTTT.

The chain carries TRBV9 and TRBJ1-2, with D perhaps TRBD1 (6 bases). Trimming pared 5 bases from V and 4 bases from J, leaving 15 bases between. The CDR3 totals 14 residues. Per the germline V gene, CDR1 is SGDLS and CDR2 is YYNGEE. CDR3 coding DNA: TGTGCCAGCAGTGCAGGGGCCCCTATCTATGGCTACACCTTC. Its protein product is CASSAGAPIYGYTF.

The J gene is TRBJ1-4, the V gene TRBV3-1 (or the pseudogene TRBV3-2); 9 nucleotides align to TRBD1. The V segment lost 4 bases and the J segment 5 bases; nucleotides outside the gene matches: 5. This CDR3 comprises 15 residues. The germline gives CDR1 LGHDT, CDR2 YNNKEL (reference sequence). CDR3 DNA sequence: TGTGCCAGCAGCCGAACAGGGGGCACCAATGAAAAACTGTTTTTT. Its protein product is CASSRTGGTNEKLFF.

CDR3 residues: CAWTWGGTYGYTF. The CDR3 nucleotides are TGTGCCTGGACTTGGGGGGGGACCTATGGCTACACCTTC. V gene TRBV30 combines with J gene TRBJ1-2; D may be TRBD1 (5 bases). The V end lost 4 bases, the J end lost 4 bases, and 13 bases lay between the germline ends. Germline V lookup: CDR1 GTSNPN, CDR2 SVGIG (reference sequence). The CDR3 runs 13 residues.

The sample holds one count of this clone. The CDR3 sequence: CASSPGVARTGELFF. Written as DNA, the CDR3 is TGCGCCAGCAGCCCCGGAGTAGCGAGGACCGGGGAGCTGTTTTTT. V gene TRBV5-1 combines with J gene TRBJ2-2, with a possible D match to TRBD2 (5 bases). This CDR3 has 15 residues. In germline, CDR1 is SGHRS, CDR2 YFSETQ. The V gene lost 4 bases and the J gene lost 5 bases, with 15 bases spanning the gap.

The genes are TRBV7-2 and TRBJ2-5, with 11 positions matching TRBD2. CDR1 and CDR2 (germline): SGHTA, FQGNSA. Germline trimming cut 5 bases from V and 5 bases from J; bases unmatched to any gene: 7. The CDR3 has 15 amino acids. Here the CDR3 reads CASSISGGAGETQYF. The CDR3 nucleotides read TGTGCCAGCAGCATTAGCGGGGGGGCTGGGGAGACCCAGTACTTC.

The rearrangement uses TRBV11-2 and TRBJ2-1; tentative D call: TRBD2 (5 bases). With 5 bases removed from V and 4 bases from J, the gap between germline ends came to 12 bases. Per the germline V gene, CDR1 is SGHAT and CDR2 is FQNNGV. The CDR3 sequence is 14 residues long. This chain's CDR3 is CASSPRTGYNEQFF. CDR3 DNA sequence: TGTGCCAGCAGCCCCCGGACGGGGTACAATGAGCAGTTCTTC. The whole variable domain, filled in from reference TRBV11-2 and TRBJ2-1, reads EAGVAQSPRYKIIEKRQSVAFWCNPISGHATLYWYQQILGQGPKLLIQFQNNGVVDDSQLPKDRFSAERLKGVDSTLKIQPAKLEDSAVYLCASSPRTGYNEQFFGPGTRLTVL.

V gene TRBV2 combines with J gene TRBJ1-6; no clear D gene. With 6 bases removed from V and 6 bases from J, the gap between germline ends came to 12 bases. Germline CDR1 SNHLY, CDR2 FYNNEI. This CDR3 is built from 14 residues. CDR3 bases: TGTGCCAGCAGAGTAGGACTTTCTAATTCACCCCTCCACTTT. Protein sequence: CASRVGLSNSPLHF.

The chain carries TRBV5-1 and TRBJ1-5, with 7 bases matching TRBD1. The CDR3 totals 15 residues. Trimming removed 1 base from V and 3 bases from J; junction bases left unmatched: 4. Germline values: CDR1 SGHRS, CDR2 YFSETQ. The CDR3, as DNA: TGCGCCAGCAGCTTGTCAGGGGGTAACAATCAGCCCCAGCATTTT. It specifies CASSLSGGNNQPQHF.

The V and J genes are TRBV10-3 and TRBJ1-2, with 9 bases identical to TRBD1. The germline CDR1 and CDR2 sequences are ENHRY and SYGVKD. V lost 6 bases and J lost 6; bases outside the gene matches: 8. The CDR3 length is 14 residues. The CDR3 loop reads CAIRTGGASDGYTF. The CDR3 DNA reads as TGTGCCATCAGGACAGGGGGGGCTTCCGATGGCTACACCTTC.

This clone showed up just a few times. This rearrangement joins TRBV19 to TRBJ2-1; a possible D gene is TRBD2 (5 bases). The CDR3 runs to 16 residues. Trimming removed 5 bases from V and 0 bases from J, with 14 bases in between. Per germline, CDR1 LNHDA and CDR2 SQIVND (reference sequence). This chain's CDR3 is CASSPRTVSSYNEQFF. The CDR3 nucleotides are TGTGCCAGTAGTCCTCGGACTGTCAGCTCCTACAATGAGCAGTTCTTC.

The chain recombines TRBV5-1 with TRBJ2-2; TRBD1 aligns across 7 bases. Germline V gives CDR1 SGHRS, CDR2 YFSETQ. The CDR3 sequence is 15 residues long. V lost 0 bases and J lost 4; bases outside the gene matches: 3. CDR3 bases: TGCGCCAGCAGCTTGGTGGCAGGGGGCACCGGGGAGCTGTTTTTT. It is translated as CASSLVAGGTGELFF.

J is TRBJ2-5 and V is TRBV6-6; 7 bases align to TRBD1. The CDR3 consists of 15 residues. Germline V gene lookup returns CDR1 MNHNY and CDR2 SVGAGI (reference sequence). The ends lost 2 bases at V and 3 bases at J; junction bases unmatched: 6. CDR3: CASSYPGQSKETQYF. The CDR3 DNA follows: TGTGCCAGCAGTTACCCGGGACAGAGTAAAGAGACCCAGTACTTC.